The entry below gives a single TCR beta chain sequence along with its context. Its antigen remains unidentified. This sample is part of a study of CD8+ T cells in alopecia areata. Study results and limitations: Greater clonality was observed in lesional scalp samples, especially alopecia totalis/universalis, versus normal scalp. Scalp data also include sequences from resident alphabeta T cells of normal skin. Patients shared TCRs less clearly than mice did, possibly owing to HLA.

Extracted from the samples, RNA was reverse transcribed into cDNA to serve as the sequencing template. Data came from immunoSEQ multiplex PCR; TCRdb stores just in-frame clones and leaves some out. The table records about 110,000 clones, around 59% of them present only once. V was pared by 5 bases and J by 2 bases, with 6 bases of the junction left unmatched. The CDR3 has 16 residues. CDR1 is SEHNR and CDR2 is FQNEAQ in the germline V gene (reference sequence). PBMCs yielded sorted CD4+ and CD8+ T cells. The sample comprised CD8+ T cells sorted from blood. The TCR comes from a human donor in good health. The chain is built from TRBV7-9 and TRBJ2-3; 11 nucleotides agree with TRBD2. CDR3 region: CASSPPGLADTDTQYF. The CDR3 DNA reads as TGTGCCAGCAGCCCCCCGGGACTAGCGGACACAGATACGCAGTATTTT. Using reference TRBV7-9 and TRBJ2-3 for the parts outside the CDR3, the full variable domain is DTGVSQNPRHKITKRGQNVTFRCDPISEHNRLYWYRQTLGQGPEFLTYFQNEAQLEKSRLLSDRFSAERPKGSFSTLEIQRTEQGDSAMYLCASSPPGLADTDTQYFGPGTRLTVL.